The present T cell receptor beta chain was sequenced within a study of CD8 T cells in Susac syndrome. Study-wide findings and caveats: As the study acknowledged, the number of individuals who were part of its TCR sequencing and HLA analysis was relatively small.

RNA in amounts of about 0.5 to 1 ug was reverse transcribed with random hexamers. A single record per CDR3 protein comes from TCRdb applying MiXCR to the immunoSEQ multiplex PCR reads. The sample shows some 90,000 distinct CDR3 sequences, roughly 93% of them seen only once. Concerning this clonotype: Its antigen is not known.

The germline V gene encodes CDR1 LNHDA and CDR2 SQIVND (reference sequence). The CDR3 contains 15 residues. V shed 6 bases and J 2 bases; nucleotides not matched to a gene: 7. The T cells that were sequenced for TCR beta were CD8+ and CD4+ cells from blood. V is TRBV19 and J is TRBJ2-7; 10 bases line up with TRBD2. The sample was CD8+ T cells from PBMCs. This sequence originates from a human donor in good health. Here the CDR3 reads CASRQGLADAYEQYF. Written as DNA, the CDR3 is TGTGCCAGTAGACAAGGACTAGCGGATGCCTACGAGCAGTACTTC.